This T cell receptor (beta chain) came from a study of cytomegalovirus exposure and HLA in healthy donors. Study details: The 120 validation repertoires were produced on the same platform as the 650 to 800 repertoires of the first cohort. This was reported in a later analysis. Regarding the study as a whole: Cytomegalovirus status, reportedly, was diagnosed with high specificity and sensitivity by the classifier. The tendency of first-cohort TCR clusters to co-occur in the 120 or so validation repertoires was identified by a subsequent analysis.

V was shortened by 5 bases and J by 2 bases, with 19 bases between the two germline ends. Germline CDR1 and CDR2: SEHNR and FQNEAQ (reference sequence). The CDR3 consists of 16 residues. To note about this clone: Its antigen remains unidentified.

Libraries were prepared by immunoSEQ multiplex PCR; TCRdb keeps only in-frame clonotypes and omits some of them. The repertoire has about 73,000 clones, about 90% of them found once; the top ten carry less than 5%. The donors were part of the validation cohort of roughly 130 subjects. That cohort was separate from the first cohort, which comprised fewer than 800 subjects. The chain joins TRBV7-9 to TRBJ2-7; tentative D call: TRBD2 (7 bases). The sequence derives from a woman younger than 30 in good health and CMV-seropositive. Sequences were obtained from PBMCs. The CDR3 coding sequence is TGTGCCAGCAGCCGGCCTCTAGCGGACAGTCCCTACGAGCAGTACTTC. Protein product: CASSRPLADSPYEQYF.